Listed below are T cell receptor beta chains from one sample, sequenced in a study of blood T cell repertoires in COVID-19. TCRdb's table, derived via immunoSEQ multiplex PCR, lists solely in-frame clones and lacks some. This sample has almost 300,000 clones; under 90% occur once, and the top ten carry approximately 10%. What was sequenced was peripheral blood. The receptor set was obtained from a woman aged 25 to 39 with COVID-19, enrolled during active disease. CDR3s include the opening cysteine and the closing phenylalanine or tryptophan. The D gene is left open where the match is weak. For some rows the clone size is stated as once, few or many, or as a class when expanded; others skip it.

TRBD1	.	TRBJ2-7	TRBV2	CASGDRGNYEQYF	TGTGCCAGCGGGGACAGGGGAAACTACGAGCAGTACTTC
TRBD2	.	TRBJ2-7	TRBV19	CASSTPSSGGSEQYF	TGTGCCAGTAGTACCCCCAGCAGCGGGGGCAGCGAGCAGTACTTC
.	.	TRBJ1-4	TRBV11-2	CASSSSFAGPFNEKLFF	TGTGCCAGCAGCTCGTCTTTTGCTGGGCCTTTTAATGAAAAACTGTTTTTT
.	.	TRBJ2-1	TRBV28	CASSSRARNNEQFF	TGTGCCAGCAGTTCGAGGGCCAGAAACAATGAGCAGTTCTTC
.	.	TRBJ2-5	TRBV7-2	CASTTGPEETQYF	TGTGCCAGCACCACAGGACCCGAGGAGACCCAGTACTTC
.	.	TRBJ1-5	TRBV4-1	CASSQEGGFIQPQHF	TGCGCCAGCAGCCAAGAAGGGGGTTTCATTCAGCCCCAGCATTTT
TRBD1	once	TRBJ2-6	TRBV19	CASRRQGAPSGANVLTF	TGTGCCAGTAGGAGACAGGGGGCTCCCTCTGGGGCCAACGTCCTGACTTTC
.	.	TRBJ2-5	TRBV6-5	CASSQYEDQRQTQYF	TGTGCCAGCAGCCAATACGAGGATCAGCGACAGACCCAGTACTTC
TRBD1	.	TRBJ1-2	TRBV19	CASSPDRGRTYGYTF	TGTGCCAGTAGTCCGGACAGGGGGAGGACCTATGGCTACACCTTC
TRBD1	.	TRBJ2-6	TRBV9	CASSETTGVGANVLTF	TGTGCCAGCAGCGAAACGACAGGGGTTGGGGCCAACGTCCTGACTTTC
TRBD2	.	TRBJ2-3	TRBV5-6	CASSSGTSGADTQYF	TGTGCCAGCAGCTCCGGGACTAGCGGCGCAGATACGCAGTATTTT
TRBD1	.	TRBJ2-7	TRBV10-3	CAISEPGQATYEQYF	TGTGCCATCAGTGAACCGGGACAGGCAACCTACGAGCAGTACTTC
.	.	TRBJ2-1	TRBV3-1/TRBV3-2	CASSQDPGEQFF	TGTGCCAGCAGCCAAGACCCGGGGGAGCAGTTCTTC
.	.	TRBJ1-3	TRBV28	CASSQIKTGLSGNTIYF	TGTGCCAGCAGCCAAATCAAAACAGGCCTCTCTGGAAACACCATATATTTT